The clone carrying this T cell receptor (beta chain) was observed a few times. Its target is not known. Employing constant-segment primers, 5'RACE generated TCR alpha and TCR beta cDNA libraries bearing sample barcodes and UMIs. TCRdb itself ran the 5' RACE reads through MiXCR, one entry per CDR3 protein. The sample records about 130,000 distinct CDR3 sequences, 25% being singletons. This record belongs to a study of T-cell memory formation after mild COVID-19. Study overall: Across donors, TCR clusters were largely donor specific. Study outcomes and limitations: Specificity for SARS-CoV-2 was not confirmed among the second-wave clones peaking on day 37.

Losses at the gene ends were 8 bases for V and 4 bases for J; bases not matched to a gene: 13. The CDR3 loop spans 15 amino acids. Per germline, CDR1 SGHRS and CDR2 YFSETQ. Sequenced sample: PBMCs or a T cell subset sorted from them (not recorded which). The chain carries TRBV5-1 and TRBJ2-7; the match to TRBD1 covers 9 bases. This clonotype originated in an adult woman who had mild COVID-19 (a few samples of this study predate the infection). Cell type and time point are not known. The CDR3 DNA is TGCGCCAGTAGCAGCCCTGGGACAGGGCGTTACGAGCAGTACTTC. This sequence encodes CASSSPGTGRYEQYF.